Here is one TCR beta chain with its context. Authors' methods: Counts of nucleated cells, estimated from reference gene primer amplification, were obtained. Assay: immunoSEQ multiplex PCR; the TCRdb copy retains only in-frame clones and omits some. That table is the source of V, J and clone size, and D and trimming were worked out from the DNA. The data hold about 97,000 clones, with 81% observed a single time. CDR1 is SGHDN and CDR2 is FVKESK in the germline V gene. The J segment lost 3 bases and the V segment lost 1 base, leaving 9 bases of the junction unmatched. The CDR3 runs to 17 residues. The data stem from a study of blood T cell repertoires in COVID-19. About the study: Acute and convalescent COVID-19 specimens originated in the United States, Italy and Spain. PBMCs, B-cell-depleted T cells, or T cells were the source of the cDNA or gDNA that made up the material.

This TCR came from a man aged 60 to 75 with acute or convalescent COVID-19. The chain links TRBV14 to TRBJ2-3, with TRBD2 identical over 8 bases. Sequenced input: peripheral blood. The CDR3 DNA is TGTGCCAGCAGCCAAGCCGGAATAGCGGGAATAACAGATACGCAGTATTTT. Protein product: CASSQAGIAGITDTQYF. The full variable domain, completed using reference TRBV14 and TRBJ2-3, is EAGVTQFPSHSVIEKGQTVTLRCDPISGHDNLYWYRRVMGKEIKFLLHFVKESKQDESGMPNNRFLAERTGGTYSTLKVQPAELEDSGVYFCASSQAGIAGITDTQYFGPGTRLTVL.